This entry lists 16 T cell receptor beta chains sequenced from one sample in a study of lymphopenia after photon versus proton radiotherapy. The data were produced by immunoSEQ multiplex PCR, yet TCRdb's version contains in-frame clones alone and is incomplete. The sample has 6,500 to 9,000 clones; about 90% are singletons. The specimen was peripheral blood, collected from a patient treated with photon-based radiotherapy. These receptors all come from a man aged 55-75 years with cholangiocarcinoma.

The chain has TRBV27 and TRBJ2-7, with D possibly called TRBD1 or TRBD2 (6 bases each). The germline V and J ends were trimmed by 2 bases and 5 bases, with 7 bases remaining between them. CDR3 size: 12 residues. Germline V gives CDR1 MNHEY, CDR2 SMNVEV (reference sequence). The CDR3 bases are TGTGCCAGCAGTTTAGGGGGGCACGAGCAGTACTTC. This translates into CASSLGGHEQYF.

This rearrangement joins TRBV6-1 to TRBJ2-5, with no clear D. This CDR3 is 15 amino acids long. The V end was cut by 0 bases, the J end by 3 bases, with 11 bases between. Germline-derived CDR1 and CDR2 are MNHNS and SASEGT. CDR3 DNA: TGTGCCAGCAGTGAAGCCCCCCAGTTAAAAGAGACCCAGTACTTC. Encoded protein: CASSEAPQLKETQYF.

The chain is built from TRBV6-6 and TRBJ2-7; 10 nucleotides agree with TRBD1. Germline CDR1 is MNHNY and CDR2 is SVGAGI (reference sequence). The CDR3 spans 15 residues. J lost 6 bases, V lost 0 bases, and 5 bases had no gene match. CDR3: CASSYSAGTGAEQYF. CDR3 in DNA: TGTGCCAGCAGTTACTCTGCCGGGACAGGGGCCGAGCAGTACTTC.

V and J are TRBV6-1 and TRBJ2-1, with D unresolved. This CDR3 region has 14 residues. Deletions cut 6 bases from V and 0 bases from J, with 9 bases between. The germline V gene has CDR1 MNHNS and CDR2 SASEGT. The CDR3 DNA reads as TGTGCCAGCAGGGACGGTAGCTCCTACAATGAGCAGTTCTTC. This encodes CASRDGSSYNEQFF.

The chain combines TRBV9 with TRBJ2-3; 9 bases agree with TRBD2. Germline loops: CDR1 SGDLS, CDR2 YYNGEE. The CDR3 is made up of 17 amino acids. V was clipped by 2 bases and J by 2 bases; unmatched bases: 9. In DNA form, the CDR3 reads TGTGCCAGCAGCGTTTTTGACGGCGGGGGGGTCACAGATACGCAGTATTTT. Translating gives CASSVFDGGGVTDTQYF.

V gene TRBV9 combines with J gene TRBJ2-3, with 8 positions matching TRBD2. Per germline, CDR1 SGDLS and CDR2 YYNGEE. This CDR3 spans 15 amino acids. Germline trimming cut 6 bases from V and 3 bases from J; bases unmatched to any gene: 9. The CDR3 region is CASTNREGFTDTQYF. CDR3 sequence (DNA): TGTGCCAGCACCAACCGGGAGGGCTTTACAGATACGCAGTATTTT.

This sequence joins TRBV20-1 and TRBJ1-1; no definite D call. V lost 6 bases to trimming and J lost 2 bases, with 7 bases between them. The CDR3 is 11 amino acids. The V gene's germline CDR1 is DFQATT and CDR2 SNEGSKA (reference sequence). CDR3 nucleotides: TGCAGTGCGCCTCGTAACACTGAAGCTTTCTTT. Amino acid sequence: CSAPRNTEAFF.

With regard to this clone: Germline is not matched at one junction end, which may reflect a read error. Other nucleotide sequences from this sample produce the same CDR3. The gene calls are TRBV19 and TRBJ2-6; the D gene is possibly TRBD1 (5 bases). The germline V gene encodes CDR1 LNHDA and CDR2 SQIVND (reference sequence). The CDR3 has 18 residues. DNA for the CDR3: TGCGCCAGTACTGGGGTGGGGCTGATAAGGTCTGGGGCCAACGTCCTGACTTTC. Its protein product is CASTGVGLIRSGANVLTF.

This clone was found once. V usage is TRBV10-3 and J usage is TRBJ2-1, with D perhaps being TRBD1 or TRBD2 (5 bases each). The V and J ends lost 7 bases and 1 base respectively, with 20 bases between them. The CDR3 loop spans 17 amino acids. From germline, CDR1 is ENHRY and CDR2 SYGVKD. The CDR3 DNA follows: TGTGCCATCACGGGCAGGGCGACTACACCATCCTACAATGAGCAGTTCTTC. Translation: CAITGRATTPSYNEQFF.

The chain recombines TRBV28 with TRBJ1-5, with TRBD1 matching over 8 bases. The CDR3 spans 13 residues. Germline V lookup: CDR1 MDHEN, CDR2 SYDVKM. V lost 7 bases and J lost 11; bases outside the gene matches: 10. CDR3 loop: CASTLTGERAQHF. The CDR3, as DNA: TGTGCCAGCACCTTGACAGGGGAGCGGGCCCAGCATTTT.

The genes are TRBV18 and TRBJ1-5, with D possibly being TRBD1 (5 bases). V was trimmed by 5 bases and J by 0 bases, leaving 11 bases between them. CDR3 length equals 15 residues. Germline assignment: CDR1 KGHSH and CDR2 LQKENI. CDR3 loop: CASSYSGSSNQPQHF. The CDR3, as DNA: TGTGCCAGCTCATACTCAGGGAGTAGCAATCAGCCCCAGCATTTT. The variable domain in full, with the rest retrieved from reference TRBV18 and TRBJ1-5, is NAGVMQNPRHLVRRRGQEARLRCSPMKGHSHVYWYRQLPEEGLKFMVYLQKENIIDESGMPKERFSAEFPKEGPSILRIQQVVRGDSAAYFCASSYSGSSNQPQHFGDGTRLSIL.

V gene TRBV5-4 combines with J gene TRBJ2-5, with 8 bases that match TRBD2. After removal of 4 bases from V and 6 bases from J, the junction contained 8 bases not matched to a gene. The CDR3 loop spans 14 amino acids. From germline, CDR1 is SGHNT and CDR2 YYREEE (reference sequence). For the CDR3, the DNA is TGTGCCAGCAGCCTGCGGGGGGCCGAGAAGACCCAGTACTTC. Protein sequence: CASSLRGAEKTQYF.

CDR3 nucleotide sequence: TGTGCCAGCAGTTACTCCTACGAGGGCCGCGAGCAGTACTTC. The encoded protein is CASSYSYEGREQYF. The chain recombines TRBV6-5 with TRBJ2-7; tentatively, D is TRBD2 (5 bases). The V end was cut by 0 bases, the J end by 6 bases, with 12 bases between. CDR1 MNHEY and CDR2 SVGAGI come from the germline V gene. The CDR3 has 14 residues.

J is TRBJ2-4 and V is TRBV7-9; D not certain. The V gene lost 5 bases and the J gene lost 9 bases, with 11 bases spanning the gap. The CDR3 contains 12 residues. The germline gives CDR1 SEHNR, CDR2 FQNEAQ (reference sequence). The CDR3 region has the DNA TGTGCCAGCAGCACAGAGACCGGCATTCAGTACTTC. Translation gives CASSTETGIQYF.

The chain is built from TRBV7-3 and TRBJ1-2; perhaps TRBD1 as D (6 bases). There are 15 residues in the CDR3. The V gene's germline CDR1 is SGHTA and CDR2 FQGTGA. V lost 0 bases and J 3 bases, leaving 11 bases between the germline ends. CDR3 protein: CASSLTGASDYGYTF. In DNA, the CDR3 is TGTGCCAGCAGCTTAACGGGGGCATCAGACTATGGCTACACCTTC.

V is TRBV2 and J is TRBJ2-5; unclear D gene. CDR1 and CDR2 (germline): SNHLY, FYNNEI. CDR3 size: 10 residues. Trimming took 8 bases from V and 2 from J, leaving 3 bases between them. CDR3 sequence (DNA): TGTGCCAGCGTGCAAGAGACCCAGTACTTC. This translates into CASVQETQYF.